This T cell receptor beta chain was identified during a study of blood T cell repertoires in COVID-19. Overall study: Some COVID-19 samples were acute and others convalescent; all came from the United States, Italy and Spain. In each case, the material was cDNA or gDNA derived from T cells, B-cell-depleted T cells, or PBMCs.

In the original workflow: Amplification of reference gene primers provided the estimated nucleated cell counts. Clones were sequenced by immunoSEQ multiplex PCR, and TCRdb holds only the in-frame ones, with some missing. That table furnishes V, J and clone size, whereas the DNA furnished D and trimming. The sample records about 280,000 clones, about 90% being singletons. Unmatched junction bases numbered 4, after V lost 6 bases and J lost 6 bases. The germline gives CDR1 MNHNY, CDR2 SVGAGI (reference sequence). There are 14 residues in the CDR3. The sequencing sample was made of peripheral blood. The clonotype comes from a woman aged 25 to 45 who had recovered from COVID-19. This rearrangement joins TRBV6-6 to TRBJ2-1; 11 bases match TRBD2. The CDR3 is CASRIAGGLNEQFF. The CDR3 DNA sequence: TGTGCCAGCAGGATAGCGGGAGGGCTCAATGAGCAGTTCTTC.